This T cell receptor (beta chain) originates from a study of shared clonotypes between healthy human individuals. General study findings and limits: Only blood underwent sampling, and tissue repertoires likely differ.

The data were produced by immunoSEQ multiplex PCR, yet TCRdb's version contains in-frame clones alone and is incomplete. The data show about 730,000 clones, with 55% to 75% seen just once and less than 2% held by the top ten. The CDR3 length is 14 residues. The germline gives CDR1 MGHRA, CDR2 YSYEKL. Trimming cost V 6 bases and J 2 bases, with 13 bases left between them. This clone was seen repeatedly, ten times or more. Its antigen remains unknown. This receptor was taken from a woman under 40 in good health. Sequenced input: memory CD4+ T cells sorted from blood. Subset: CD45RA-negative fraction. V usage is TRBV4-1 and J usage is TRBJ1-1; D ambiguous. CDR3 sequence (DNA): TGCGCCAGCAGGGGGTTATTAAAAAACACTGAAGCTTTCTTT. Its protein is CASRGLLKNTEAFF.